The 21 T cell receptor beta chains listed next were all sequenced from one sample in a study of OX40 agonist ivuxolimab in advanced cancers. Library generation was performed with the immunoSEQ multiplex PCR assay. TCRdb carries this immuneACCESS record with in-frame sequences only. Its versions omit some clonotypes, under half of them owing to an unresolved V gene in the studies checked, with the rest unexplained. The sample table records fewer than 45,000 clones; around 80% of these occur just once. The top ten constitute about 7% of the sample. Here the sequenced sample was CD4+ or CD8+ T cells sorted from blood, taken in a trial of the OX40 agonist ivuxolimab. These receptors were obtained from an adult with an advanced solid tumor such as melanoma, head and neck, liver or kidney cancer.

This clone was picked up one time. This chain uses TRBV10-1 with TRBJ2-5; D ambiguous. CDR1 is WNHNN, CDR2 SYGVQD, per germline (reference sequence). V was clipped by 5 bases and J by 1 base, with 14 bases between them. The CDR3 loop spans 15 amino acids. The CDR3 DNA sequence: TGCGCCAGCAGTACGGAGAGAGGAAGCCAAGAGACCCAGTACTTC. Encoded protein: CASSTERGSQETQYF.

This rearrangement joins TRBV18 to TRBJ2-1; D possibly uses TRBD1 or TRBD2 (7 bases each). V dropped 2 bases and J dropped 9 bases, with 11 bases sitting between them. CDR3 length: 13 amino acids. The germline V gene has CDR1 KGHSH and CDR2 LQKENI. The CDR3 loop is CASSPDREGEQFF. In DNA, the CDR3 is TGTGCCAGCTCACCAGACAGGGAGGGTGAGCAGTTCTTC.

This CDR3 reads CASSSTPFPSYNEQFF. CDR3 bases: TGCGCCAGCAGCTCTACCCCTTTCCCCTCCTACAATGAGCAGTTCTTC. The V call is TRBV5-1, the J call TRBJ2-1; D unresolved. CDR1 SGHRS and CDR2 YFSETQ come from the germline V gene. V was cut by 3 bases and J by 0 bases, with 13 bases left in between. This CDR3 contains 16 residues.

The CDR3 is CASSLSGTVTYEQYF. CDR3 in DNA: TGTGCCAGCAGCTTGAGCGGAACAGTGACCTACGAGCAGTACTTC. The V gene is TRBV5-4, the J gene TRBJ2-7; D perhaps matches TRBD2 (5 bases). Germline V CDR1 and CDR2: SGHNT, YYREEE (reference sequence). The CDR3 length is 15 residues. V was cut by 1 base and J by 2 bases, with 13 bases left in between.

The chain joins TRBV5-1 to TRBJ1-1; no clear D gene. This CDR3 has 13 residues. Germline values: CDR1 SGHRS, CDR2 YFSETQ. Trimming left V 4 bases short and J 5 bases short, with 12 bases between. This chain's CDR3 is CASSQRVDTEAFF. The CDR3 nucleotides are TGCGCCAGCAGCCAGCGGGTAGATACTGAAGCTTTCTTT.

This clone was seen once. The genes are TRBV7-9 and TRBJ2-7, with D uncertain. Trimming left V 0 bases short and J 4 bases short, with 13 bases between. CDR3 length equals 15 residues. Germline loops: CDR1 SEHNR, CDR2 FQNEAQ (reference sequence). CDR3: CASSLALGSKYEQYF. The CDR3 DNA reads TGTGCCAGCAGCTTAGCGCTTGGCAGTAAGTACGAGCAGTACTTC.

The CDR3 nucleotides read TGTGCCATCAGTGAGTCGATTGTCGGGGAGAAGTCCTACGAGCAGTACTTC. Its translation: CAISESIVGEKSYEQYF. This chain connects TRBV10-3 to TRBJ2-7; D is possibly TRBD2 (5 bases). CDR3 length: 17 residues. Germline V gene data show CDR1 as ENHRY and CDR2 as SYGVKD. V was cut by 0 bases and J by 1 base, with 16 bases left in between.

The chain recombines TRBV5-1 with TRBJ2-3; D is perhaps TRBD2 (5 bases). The germline CDR1 and CDR2 sequences are SGHRS and YFSETQ. The germline V and J ends were trimmed by 6 bases and 0 bases, with 14 bases remaining between them. CDR3 length equals 15 residues. CDR3 bases: TGCGCCAGCAAAAGGACTGGCACTAGCACAGATACGCAGTATTTT. As protein: CASKRTGTSTDTQYF.

The chain is built from TRBV19 and TRBJ1-2; a possible D gene is TRBD1 (5 bases). The CDR3 runs 12 residues. The germline V gene has CDR1 LNHDA and CDR2 SQIVND (reference sequence). V dropped 5 bases and J dropped 10 bases, with 14 bases sitting between them. This chain's CDR3 is CASSARDGNYTF. The CDR3 bases are TGTGCCAGTAGTGCCAGGGACGGCAACTACACCTTC.

The chain joins TRBV10-1 to TRBJ2-1; D gene uncertain. CDR3 length equals 14 residues. CDR1 is WNHNN, CDR2 SYGVQD, per germline (reference sequence). The V end was cut by 3 bases, the J end by 7 bases, with 13 bases between. CDR3 bases: TGCGCCAGCAGTGAAACAAATGCTCGGAATGAGCAGTTCTTC. It codes for CASSETNARNEQFF.

This clone is a singleton in its sample. The V gene is TRBV7-6, the J gene TRBJ2-3; D is possibly TRBD2 (6 bases). Trimming stripped 5 bases from V and 4 bases from J, with 19 bases between. Germline V gene data show CDR1 as SGHVS and CDR2 as FNYEAQ. The CDR3 contains 16 residues. CDR3 sequence: CASSIQGSGTPDTQYF. The CDR3 DNA sequence: TGTGCCAGCAGCATCCAGGGTAGCGGAACGCCAGATACGCAGTATTTT.

The chain joins TRBV5-1 to TRBJ2-3, with 7 bases matching TRBD2. The CDR3 loop spans 14 amino acids. V shed 1 base and J 4 bases; nucleotides not matched to a gene: 3. CDR1 and CDR2 (germline): SGHRS, YFSETQ. The CDR3 DNA reads as TGCGCCAGCAGCTTGCCGGGAGGCTCAGATACGCAGTATTTT. Amino acids: CASSLPGGSDTQYF.

The chain uses TRBV7-6 and TRBJ2-7; D is undetermined. Trimming shortened V by 1 base and J by 0 bases, and 7 bases separated the two germline ends. The CDR3 is 14 residues long. Germline V gene lookup returns CDR1 SGHVS and CDR2 FNYEAQ. CDR3: CASSLDASSYEQYF. As DNA, the CDR3 is TGTGCCAGCAGCTTAGACGCTAGCTCCTACGAGCAGTACTTC.

The chain joins TRBV7-8 to TRBJ1-2, with no clear D. CDR1 is SGHVS and CDR2 is FQNEAQ in the germline V gene. This CDR3 spans 12 amino acids. Deletions cut 4 bases from V and 5 bases from J, with 8 bases between. The CDR3 protein is CASSSDGYGYTF. The CDR3 region has the DNA TGTGCCAGCAGCTCGGACGGTTATGGCTACACCTTC.

The chain employs TRBV7-8 and TRBJ2-7; D possibly corresponds to TRBD2 (5 bases). With 5 bases removed from V and 3 bases from J, the gap between germline ends came to 14 bases. The CDR3 length is 14 residues. Germline CDR1 is SGHVS and CDR2 is FQNEAQ. The CDR3 nucleotides read TGTGCCAGCAGCGCCCGGAGGTTTGGCTACGAGCAGTACTTC. This translates into CASSARRFGYEQYF. Full variable domain (remainder filled in from reference TRBV7-8 and TRBJ2-7): GAGVSQSPRYKVAKRGQDVALRCDPISGHVSLFWYQQALGQGPEFLTYFQNEAQLDKSGLPSDRFFAERPEGSVSTLKIQRTQQEDSAVYLCASSARRFGYEQYFGPGTRLTVT.

The rearrangement links TRBV27 to TRBJ2-1, with D possibly matching TRBD2 (6 bases). The length of the CDR3 is 14 residues. V shed 6 bases and J shed 4 bases, with 13 bases lying between them. The germline gives CDR1 MNHEY, CDR2 SMNVEV (reference sequence). CDR3 region: CASSNSGTYNEQFF. In nucleotides, the CDR3 is TGTGCCAGCAGCAACTCCGGGACTTACAATGAGCAGTTCTTC.

The V gene is TRBV19, the J gene TRBJ1-5; D possibly corresponds to TRBD1 (5 bases). Trimming removed 1 base at V and 0 bases at J, with 7 bases between. This CDR3 has 15 residues. CDR1 is LNHDA and CDR2 is SQIVND in the germline V gene (reference sequence). CDR3 nucleotide sequence: TGTGCCAGTAGTATAGCAGGGTATAGCAATCAGCCCCAGCATTTT. It translates to CASSIAGYSNQPQHF.

The chain joins TRBV6-4 to TRBJ2-7; TRBD1 aligns across 10 bases. The CDR3 sequence is 16 residues long. Trimming cost V 7 bases and J 6 bases; bases outside gene matches: 15. CDR1 and CDR2 from the germline V gene are MRHNA and SNTAGT. CDR3 protein: CASTKRPGQGSPEQYF. The CDR3 nucleotides are TGTGCCAGCACCAAGAGACCGGGACAGGGGTCCCCCGAGCAGTACTTC.

The genes are TRBV7-6 and TRBJ2-7; D is possibly TRBD2 (6 bases). Germline V gene data show CDR1 as SGHVS and CDR2 as FNYEAQ. V lost 1 base and J 2 bases, leaving 9 bases between the germline ends. The CDR3 has 14 residues. The CDR3 reads CASSLGGGPYEQYF. DNA of the CDR3: TGTGCCAGCAGCTTAGGGGGAGGCCCCTACGAGCAGTACTTC.

Only a few counts were recorded for this clone. The chain carries TRBV20-1 and TRBJ2-5; TRBD1 might be the D (5 bases). CDR3 length equals 11 residues. V lost 6 bases, J lost 7 bases, and 12 bases lay in between. Germline CDR1 DFQATT, CDR2 SNEGSKA (reference sequence). The chain's CDR3 is CSASTQGTQYF. CDR3 nucleotides: TGCAGTGCCTCTACCCAGGGGACCCAGTACTTC.

The chain is built from TRBV27 and TRBJ2-3, with D unresolved. CDR3 length equals 14 residues. CDR1 and CDR2 (germline): MNHEY, SMNVEV (reference sequence). Trimming took off 4 bases at V and 1 base at J, with 9 bases between the two ends. CDR3 amino acids: CASSWAPGTDTQYF. The DNA of the CDR3 is TGTGCCAGCAGTTGGGCTCCGGGCACAGATACGCAGTATTTT.